The 2 T cell receptor beta chains reported below all come from one sample, sequenced in a study of shared clonotypes between healthy human individuals. Assay used: immunoSEQ multiplex PCR; TCRdb lists only in-frame clones, some missing. Of some 2.4 million clones in the sample, over 85% were seen once. Sequences were obtained from naive CD4+ T cells from PBMCs. Sample subset: CD45RA+ positively selected. These receptors originate from a man aged 18 to 35 in good health. Some clones in this sample may be carry-over from other donors' samples.

The genes are TRBV5-1 and TRBJ2-3; 7 nucleotides line up with TRBD2. V lost 0 bases to trimming and J lost 9 bases; unmatched junction nucleotides: 10. This CDR3 region has 15 residues. Germline assignment: CDR1 SGHRS and CDR2 YFSETQ. Here the CDR3 DNA reads TGCGCCAGCAGCTTGGAGACTAGCCCTGCCGGCACGCAGTATTTT. Translated: CASSLETSPAGTQYF.

This clone was recorded a few times. This chain uses TRBV18 with TRBJ1-1; 8 bases are shared with TRBD1. CDR3 length: 13 residues. CDR1 KGHSH and CDR2 LQKENI come from the germline V gene. V lost 4 bases, J lost 6 bases, and 4 bases stayed unmatched. CDR3 sequence (DNA): TGTGCCAGCTCACAAGGGACAGGCGCTGAAGCTTTCTTT. This translates into CASSQGTGAEAFF.